One and the same sample provided the 28 T cell receptor beta chains below, sequenced in a study of T cell responses to AZD1222 COVID-19 vaccine. This table comes from immunoSEQ multiplex PCR, and its TCRdb copy is limited to in-frame clones, with some not included. Here the sample spans 120,000 to 150,000 clones, 91% being singletons. The specimen was peripheral blood, collected on day 0 of AZD1222 vaccination. The receptors derive from an adult in good health.

The chain couples TRBV10-3 to TRBJ1-1, with 10 bases that match TRBD1. Germline V gene lookup returns CDR1 ENHRY and CDR2 SYGVKD. After removal of 2 bases from V and 7 bases from J, the junction contained 13 bases not matched to a gene. The CDR3 runs 17 residues. This chain's CDR3 is CAISEKFAGTGEGEAFF. The CDR3 DNA reads as TGTGCCATCAGTGAGAAATTCGCCGGGACAGGGGAGGGTGAAGCTTTCTTT.

This chain uses TRBV29-1 with TRBJ1-1; TRBD1 is a possible D gene (6 bases). CDR3 size: 12 residues. The V end lost 4 bases, the J end lost 11 bases, and 17 bases lay between the germline ends. Germline V gene data show CDR1 as SQVTM and CDR2 as ANQGSEA. The CDR3 protein is CSVGLGAREAFF. The CDR3, as DNA: TGCAGCGTTGGACTGGGGGCGAGAGAGGCTTTCTTT.

The CDR3 protein is CASKGSGLYEQYF. The CDR3 nucleotides read TGTGCCAGTAAAGGTTCAGGTCTCTACGAGCAGTACTTC. This chain connects TRBV19 to TRBJ2-7; D gene unclear. V gave up 7 bases and J gave up 3 bases, with 13 bases separating them. CDR1 LNHDA and CDR2 SQIVND come from the germline V gene (reference sequence). CDR3 length equals 13 residues.

The chain has TRBV14 and TRBJ1-1, with D uncertain. Germline CDR1 SGHDN, CDR2 FVKESK. The CDR3 has 20 amino acids. V was pared by 2 bases and J by 1 base, with 26 bases between. The chain's CDR3 is CASSQSGLWEFLLPNTEAFF. The CDR3 nucleotides read TGTGCCAGCAGCCAATCCGGCCTATGGGAATTCCTACTCCCGAACACTGAAGCTTTCTTT. The variable domain in full, with the rest retrieved from reference TRBV14 and TRBJ1-1, is EAGVTQFPSHSVIEKGQTVTLRCDPISGHDNLYWYRRVMGKEIKFLLHFVKESKQDESGMPNNRFLAERTGGTYSTLKVQPAELEDSGVYFCASSQSGLWEFLLPNTEAFFGQGTRLTVV.

This clone was seen a few times. The rearrangement uses TRBV7-9 and TRBJ1-1, with TRBD1 identical over 9 bases. Germline lookup yields CDR1 SEHNR and CDR2 FQNEAQ (reference sequence). This CDR3 has 14 residues. Trimming took 3 bases from V and 4 from J; bases not matched to a gene: 3. The CDR3 region is CASSLDRGGTEAFF. The CDR3 DNA reads as TGTGCCAGCAGCTTGGACAGGGGTGGCACTGAAGCTTTCTTT.

V usage is TRBV6-6 and J usage is TRBJ1-1; tentatively, D is TRBD1 (5 bases). The ends were cut back, 1 base at V and 11 bases at J, with 20 bases in the middle. The CDR3 runs 15 residues. The germline gives CDR1 MNHNY, CDR2 SVGAGI (reference sequence). CDR3 nucleotides: TGTGCCAGCAGTTACTTGGGCGGAGTGGGGGGTAAGGCTTTCTTT. This sequence encodes CASSYLGGVGGKAFF.

The rearrangement joins TRBV5-5 to TRBJ2-5; D is uncertain. The CDR3 extends over 17 amino acids. From germline, CDR1 is SGHKS and CDR2 YYEKEE (reference sequence). CDR3 sequence (DNA): TGTGTCGAGCAGCTTGGTAGAACCCAGTCGCTAGAAGAGACCCAGTACTTC. The encoded protein is CVEQLGRTQSLEETQYF. Together with reference TRBV5-5 and TRBJ2-5, the CDR3 gives the full variable domain: DAGVTQSPTHLIKTRGQQVTLRCSPISGHKSVSWYQQVLGQGPQFIFQYYEKEERGRGNFPDRFSARQFPNYSSELNVNALLLGDSALYLCVEQLGRTQSLEETQYFGPGTRLLVL.

This chain joins TRBV28 and TRBJ1-2; a weak D match, TRBD1 (6 bases). V lost 5 bases, J lost 8 bases, and 12 bases lay in between. The CDR3 totals 12 residues. Germline V gives CDR1 MDHEN, CDR2 SYDVKM. The CDR3 here is CASSLQGGGYTF. The CDR3 coding sequence is TGTGCCAGCAGTCTACAGGGAGGCGGCTACACCTTC.

This chain uses TRBV5-8 with TRBJ2-2; TRBD1 agrees at 9 bases. CDR1 and CDR2 from the germline V gene are SGHTS and YDEGEE. The CDR3 is 16 amino acids. The V segment lost 1 base and the J segment 5 bases; nucleotides outside the gene matches: 6. CDR3 amino acids: CASSLLQGARTGELFF. The CDR3 nucleotides read TGTGCCAGCAGCTTGCTACAGGGGGCTAGGACCGGGGAGCTGTTTTTT.

The V call is TRBV11-3, the J call TRBJ2-7, with D possibly TRBD1 on 6 matching bases. Germline V CDR1 and CDR2: SGHNT, YENEEA. The CDR3 is 15 amino acids. V lost 2 bases and J 1 base, leaving 12 bases between the germline ends. The CDR3 reads CASSLSGVPSYEQYF. CDR3 nucleotide sequence: TGTGCCAGCAGCTTATCAGGGGTCCCTTCCTACGAGCAGTACTTC.

The rearrangement links TRBV6-1 to TRBJ2-7; 11 positions agree with TRBD2. CDR1 is MNHNS and CDR2 is SASEGT in the germline V gene. The CDR3 loop spans 15 amino acids. Trimming removed 2 bases from V and 3 bases from J; junction bases left unmatched: 3. The CDR3 DNA follows: TGTGCCAGCAGTGAACAGACTAGCGGGAACTACGAGCAGTACTTC. Amino acid sequence: CASSEQTSGNYEQYF.

This clone appeared a single time. The V gene is TRBV14, the J gene TRBJ1-3; a weak D match, TRBD1 (5 bases). Trimming stripped 10 bases from V and 2 bases from J, with 12 bases between. Per the germline V gene, CDR1 is SGHDN and CDR2 is FVKESK. The CDR3 length is 13 residues. CDR3 DNA sequence: TGTGCCACATCAGGGACGACTGGAAACACCATATATTTT. Residues: CATSGTTGNTIYF.

The CDR3 is CASSQARDRHYGYTF. The CDR3 DNA reads TGTGCCAGCAGCCAAGCCCGGGACAGGCATTATGGCTACACCTTC. The chain uses TRBV3-1 (or the pseudogene TRBV3-2) and TRBJ1-2; 8 nucleotides line up with TRBD1. This CDR3 has 15 amino acids. The V gene's germline CDR1 is LGHDT and CDR2 YNNKEL (reference sequence). Germline trimming cut 1 base from V and 5 bases from J; bases unmatched to any gene: 6.

This clone was picked up one time. CDR3 DNA: TGTGCCAGCAGCCCTATGGGGGGCGCGAGCACAGATACGCAGTATTTT. It is translated as CASSPMGGASTDTQYF. This chain links TRBV7-2 with TRBJ2-3; tentatively, D is TRBD1 or TRBD2 (6 bases each). This CDR3 has 16 residues. Germline lookup yields CDR1 SGHTA and CDR2 FQGNSA. Trimming stripped 5 bases from V and 0 bases from J, with 15 bases between.

V usage is TRBV5-1 and J usage is TRBJ1-6; no clear D. The length of the CDR3 is 13 residues. V was pared by 4 bases and J by 9 bases, with 11 bases between. From germline, CDR1 is SGHRS and CDR2 YFSETQ. The CDR3 is CASSREEGSPLHF. In DNA form, the CDR3 reads TGCGCCAGCAGCCGCGAGGAGGGTTCACCCCTCCACTTT. The variable domain in full, with the rest retrieved from reference TRBV5-1 and TRBJ1-6, is KAGVTQTPRYLIKTRGQQVTLSCSPISGHRSVSWYQQTPGQGLQFLFEYFSETQRNKGNFPGRFSGRQFSNSRSEMNVSTLELGDSALYLCASSREEGSPLHFGNGTRLTVT.

CDR3 residues: CASSRKTSGAGVTGELFF. The CDR3 bases are TGCGCCAGCAGCCGCAAGACTAGCGGAGCGGGGGTAACCGGGGAGCTGTTTTTT. This chain links TRBV5-1 with TRBJ2-2; 9 positions agree with TRBD2. The V segment lost 4 bases and the J segment 5 bases; nucleotides outside the gene matches: 15. The CDR3 runs to 18 residues. Germline V CDR1 and CDR2: SGHRS, YFSETQ.

This chain uses TRBV2 with TRBJ1-1, with a possible D match to TRBD1 (6 bases). From germline, CDR1 is SNHLY and CDR2 FYNNEI. CDR3 size: 13 residues. V was cut by 6 bases and J by 6 bases, with 14 bases left in between. The CDR3 loop reads CASRQGTIAEAFF. CDR3 sequence (DNA): TGTGCCAGCAGACAAGGGACAATCGCTGAAGCTTTCTTT.

The chain carries TRBV19 and TRBJ1-5, with D tentatively TRBD1 (5 bases). CDR1 LNHDA and CDR2 SQIVND come from the germline V gene (reference sequence). Trimming stripped 8 bases from V and 3 bases from J, with 20 bases between. The CDR3 runs to 16 residues. For the CDR3, the DNA is TGTGCCAGTCGGGCAGACAGAAGTCTTGACAATCAGCCCCAGCATTTT. This encodes CASRADRSLDNQPQHF.

This chain joins TRBV28 and TRBJ1-1; D gene unclear. Between the trimmed V and J ends, which lost 8 bases and 5 bases, there was a span of 12 bases. The CDR3 spans 12 residues. The V gene's germline CDR1 is MDHEN and CDR2 SYDVKM. CDR3 loop: CASVSLGTEAFF. The CDR3 DNA reads TGTGCCAGCGTGAGTCTAGGGACTGAAGCTTTCTTT.

The rearrangement links TRBV29-1 to TRBJ1-2, with no clear D. The CDR3 has 13 amino acids. In germline, CDR1 is SQVTM, CDR2 ANQGSEA. V gave up 4 bases and J gave up 2 bases, with 11 bases separating them. The CDR3 loop is CSVVPGPNYGYTF. CDR3 DNA: TGCAGCGTTGTCCCCGGGCCGAACTATGGCTACACCTTC.

The sample holds a few counts of this clone. This chain links TRBV4-2 with TRBJ1-5; TRBD1 matches 7 bases. The CDR3 sequence is 15 residues long. The J segment lost 6 bases and the V segment lost 4 bases, leaving 9 bases of the junction unmatched. CDR1 is LGHNA, CDR2 YNFKEQ, per germline. The CDR3 is CASSRLTGEGQPQHF. The DNA of the CDR3 is TGTGCCAGCAGCCGATTAACAGGGGAGGGTCAGCCCCAGCATTTT.

V gene TRBV7-6 combines with J gene TRBJ2-3, with a weak D call TRBD1 (6 bases). The CDR3 loop spans 14 amino acids. Trimming removed 6 bases at V and 5 bases at J, with 15 bases between. Germline V gene lookup returns CDR1 SGHVS and CDR2 FNYEAQ. CDR3 nucleotide sequence: TGTGCCAGCAGTGAGACTGGCAGGGGAGATACGCAGTATTTT. It specifies CASSETGRGDTQYF.

The V and J genes are TRBV15 and TRBJ1-5; D gene unclear. From germline, CDR1 is LNHNV and CDR2 YYDKDF (reference sequence). The V and J ends lost 0 bases and 10 bases respectively, with 16 bases between them. The CDR3 is 15 amino acids. CDR3 bases: TGTGCCACCAGCAGAGAAAGCCAGGACGTTTACCCCCAGCATTTT. Translated: CATSRESQDVYPQHF.

The chain uses TRBV6-2 or TRBV6-3 and TRBJ2-1, with TRBD2 identical over 9 bases. The CDR3 spans 16 residues. Germline V gene data show CDR1 as MNHEY and CDR2 as SVGEGT. The trim removed 1 base at V and 6 bases at J, leaving 7 bases unmatched. CDR3 bases: TGTGCCAGCAGTTACTACGGACTAGCGTCCCTCAATGAGCAGTTCTTC. Its protein is CASSYYGLASLNEQFF.

V gene TRBV15 combines with J gene TRBJ1-6; D remains unclear. Germline V gene data show CDR1 as LNHNV and CDR2 as YYDKDF (reference sequence). V was trimmed by 0 bases and J by 7 bases, leaving 10 bases between them. The CDR3 contains 15 residues. CDR3 DNA sequence: TGTGCCACCAGCAGAGATGGGGTAGGAAATTCACCCCTCCACTTT. Residues: CATSRDGVGNSPLHF.

This clone was detected once. The gene calls are TRBV30 and TRBJ1-3; weak D call: TRBD1 (6 bases). The CDR3 has 12 amino acids. CDR1 and CDR2 from the germline V gene are GTSNPN and SVGIG (reference sequence). The V end was cut by 2 bases, the J end by 6 bases, with 8 bases between. The CDR3 loop reads CAWSRQENTIYF. CDR3 sequence (DNA): TGTGCCTGGAGTCGACAGGAAAACACCATATATTTT.

V and J are TRBV7-6 and TRBJ1-1, with a possible D match to TRBD1 (6 bases). This CDR3 region has 15 residues. The germline V gene has CDR1 SGHVS and CDR2 FNYEAQ. Trimming cost V 2 bases and J 1 base, with 11 bases left between them. CDR3 DNA: TGTGCCAGCAGCTTAACCACAGGGACGAACACTGAAGCTTTCTTT. Its protein product is CASSLTTGTNTEAFF.

The CDR3 bases are TGTGCCAGCAGTTTAGCCGGGCGGGTTGAGCAGTTCTTC. Translated: CASSLAGRVEQFF. The chain joins TRBV27 to TRBJ2-1; D is possibly TRBD2 (5 bases). V dropped 2 bases and J dropped 9 bases, with 11 bases sitting between them. Germline loops: CDR1 MNHEY, CDR2 SMNVEV (reference sequence). The CDR3 covers 13 residues.